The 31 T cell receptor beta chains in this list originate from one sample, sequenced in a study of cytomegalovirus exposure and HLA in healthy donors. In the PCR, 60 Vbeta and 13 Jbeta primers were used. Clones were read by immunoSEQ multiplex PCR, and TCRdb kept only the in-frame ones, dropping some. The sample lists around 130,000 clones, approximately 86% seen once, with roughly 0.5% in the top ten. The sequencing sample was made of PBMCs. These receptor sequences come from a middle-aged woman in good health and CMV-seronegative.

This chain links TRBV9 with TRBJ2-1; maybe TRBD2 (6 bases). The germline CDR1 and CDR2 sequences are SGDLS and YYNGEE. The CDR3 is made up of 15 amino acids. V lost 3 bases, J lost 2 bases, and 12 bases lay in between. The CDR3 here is CASSAVGGTYNEQFF. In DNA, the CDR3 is TGTGCCAGCAGCGCAGTGGGGGGAACCTACAATGAGCAGTTCTTC. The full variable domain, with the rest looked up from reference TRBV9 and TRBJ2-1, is DSGVTQTPKHLITATGQRVTLRCSPRSGDLSVYWYQQSLDQGLQFLIQYYNGEERAKGNILERFSAQQFPDLHSELNLSSLELGDSALYFCASSAVGGTYNEQFFGPGTRLTVL.

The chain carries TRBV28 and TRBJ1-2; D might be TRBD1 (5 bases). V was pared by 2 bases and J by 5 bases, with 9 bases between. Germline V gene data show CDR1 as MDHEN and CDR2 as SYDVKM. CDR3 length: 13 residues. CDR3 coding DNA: TGTGCCAGCAGTTTACCAGGGTTGTATGGCTACACCTTC. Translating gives CASSLPGLYGYTF.

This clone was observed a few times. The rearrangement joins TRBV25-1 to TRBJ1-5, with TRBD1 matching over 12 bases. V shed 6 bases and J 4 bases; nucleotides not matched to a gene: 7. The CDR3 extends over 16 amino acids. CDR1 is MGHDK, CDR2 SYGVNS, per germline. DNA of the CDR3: TGTGCCAGCAGCGGGACAGGGGGCGATTGGAATCAGCCCCAGCATTTT. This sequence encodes CASSGTGGDWNQPQHF.

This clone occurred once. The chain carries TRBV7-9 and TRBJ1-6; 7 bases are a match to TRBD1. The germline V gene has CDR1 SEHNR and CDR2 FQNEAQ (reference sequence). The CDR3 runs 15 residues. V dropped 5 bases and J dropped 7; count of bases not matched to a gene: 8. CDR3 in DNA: TGTGCCAGCAGCCTCTTAGGGGACAGCAATTCACCCCTCCACTTT. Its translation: CASSLLGDSNSPLHF.

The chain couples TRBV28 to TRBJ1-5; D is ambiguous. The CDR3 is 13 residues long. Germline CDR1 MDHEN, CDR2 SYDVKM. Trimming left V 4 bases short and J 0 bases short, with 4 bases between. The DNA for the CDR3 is TGTGCCAGCAGTTGGCATAGCAATCAGCCCCAGCATTTT. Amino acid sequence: CASSWHSNQPQHF.

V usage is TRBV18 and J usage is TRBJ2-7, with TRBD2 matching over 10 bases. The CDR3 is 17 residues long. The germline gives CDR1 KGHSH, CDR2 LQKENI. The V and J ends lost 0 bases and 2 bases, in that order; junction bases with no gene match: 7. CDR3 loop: CASSPPASGSGAYEQYF. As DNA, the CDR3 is TGTGCCAGCTCACCACCGGCTAGCGGGAGTGGGGCCTACGAGCAGTACTTC.

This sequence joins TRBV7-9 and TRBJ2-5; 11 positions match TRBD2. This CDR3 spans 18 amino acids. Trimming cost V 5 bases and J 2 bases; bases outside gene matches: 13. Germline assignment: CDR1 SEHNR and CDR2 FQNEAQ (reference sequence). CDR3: CASSPRKRLAGKQETQYF. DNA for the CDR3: TGTGCCAGCAGCCCAAGAAAGAGACTAGCGGGGAAGCAAGAGACCCAGTACTTC.

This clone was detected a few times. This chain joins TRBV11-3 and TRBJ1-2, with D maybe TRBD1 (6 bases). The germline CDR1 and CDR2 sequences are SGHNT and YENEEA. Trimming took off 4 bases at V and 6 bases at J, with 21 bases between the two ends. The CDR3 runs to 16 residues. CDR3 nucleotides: TGTGCCAGCAGCTCACCCGGGGGGGGGCAGGAGAATGGCTACACCTTC. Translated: CASSSPGGGQENGYTF.

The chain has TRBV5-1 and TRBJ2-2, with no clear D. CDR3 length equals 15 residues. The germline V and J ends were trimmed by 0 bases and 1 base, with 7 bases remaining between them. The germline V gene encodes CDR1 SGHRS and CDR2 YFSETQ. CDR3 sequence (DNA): TGCGCCAGCAGCTTGGATCCCATGAACACCGGGGAGCTGTTTTTT. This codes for CASSLDPMNTGELFF.

The CDR3 DNA sequence: TGTGCCTGGAGCTCCCCGGCCGGGGGGACGCAGTATTTT. This codes for CAWSSPAGGTQYF. This sequence joins TRBV30 and TRBJ2-3; 7 positions match TRBD2. Losses at the gene ends were 3 bases for V and 9 bases for J; bases not matched to a gene: 9. Per germline, CDR1 GTSNPN and CDR2 SVGIG (reference sequence). The CDR3 has 13 residues.

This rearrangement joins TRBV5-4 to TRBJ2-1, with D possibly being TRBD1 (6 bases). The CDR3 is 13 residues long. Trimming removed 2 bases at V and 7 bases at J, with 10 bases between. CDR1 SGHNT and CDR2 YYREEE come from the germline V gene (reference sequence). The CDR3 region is CASSFPQGNEQFF. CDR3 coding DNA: TGTGCCAGCAGCTTCCCTCAGGGGAATGAGCAGTTCTTC.

The CDR3 protein is CASSYGGTKENYEQYF. For the CDR3, the DNA is TGTGCCAGCAGTTATGGGGGGACGAAGGAGAACTACGAGCAGTACTTC. The rearrangement links TRBV6-6 to TRBJ2-7; D possibly corresponds to TRBD2 (6 bases). Looked up from germline, CDR1 is MNHNY and CDR2 is SVGAGI (reference sequence). Between the trimmed V and J ends, which lost 3 bases and 3 bases, there was a span of 18 bases. The CDR3 sequence is 16 residues long.

CDR3 DNA: TGTGCCAGCAGCCTTACAGGGGGTAATCAGCCCCAGCATTTT. Amino acid sequence: CASSLTGGNQPQHF. The chain combines TRBV2 with TRBJ1-5, with 8 positions matching TRBD1. The CDR3 has 14 residues. Germline V gives CDR1 SNHLY, CDR2 FYNNEI. Trimming at V came to 6 bases and at J to 4 bases, leaving 5 bases not matched to a gene. Filled out from reference TRBV2 and TRBJ1-5, the complete variable domain reads EPEVTQTPSHQVTQMGQEVILRCVPISNHLYFYWYRQILGQKVEFLVSFYNNEISEKSEIFDDQFSVERPDGSNFTLKIRSTKLEDSAMYFCASSLTGGNQPQHFGDGTRLSIL.

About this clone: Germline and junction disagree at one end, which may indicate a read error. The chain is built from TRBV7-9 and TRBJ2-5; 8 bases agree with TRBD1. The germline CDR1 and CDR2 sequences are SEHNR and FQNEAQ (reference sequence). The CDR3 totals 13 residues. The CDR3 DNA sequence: TGTTCCAGCAGCCTGAGTACAGGGGGGACCCAGTACTTC. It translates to CSSSLSTGGTQYF.

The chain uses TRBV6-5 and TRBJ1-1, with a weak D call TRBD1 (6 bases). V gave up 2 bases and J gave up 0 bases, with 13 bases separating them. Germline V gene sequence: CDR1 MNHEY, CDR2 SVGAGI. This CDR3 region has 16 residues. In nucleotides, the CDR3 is TGTGCCAGCAGTTACCCCACCGGGACACTGAACACTGAAGCTTTCTTT. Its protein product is CASSYPTGTLNTEAFF.

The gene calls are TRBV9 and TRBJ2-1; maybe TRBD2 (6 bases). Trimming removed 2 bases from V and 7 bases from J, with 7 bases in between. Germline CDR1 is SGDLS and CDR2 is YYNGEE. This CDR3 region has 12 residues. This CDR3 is CASSVSGNEQFF. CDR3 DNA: TGTGCCAGCAGCGTTAGCGGAAATGAGCAGTTCTTC.

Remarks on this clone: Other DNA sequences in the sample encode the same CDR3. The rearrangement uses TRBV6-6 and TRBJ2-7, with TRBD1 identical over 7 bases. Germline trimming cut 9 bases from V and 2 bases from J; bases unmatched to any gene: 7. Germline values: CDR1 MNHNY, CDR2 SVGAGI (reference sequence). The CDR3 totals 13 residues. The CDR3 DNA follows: TGTGCCAGTTCCAACAGGGGCCCCTACGAGCAGTACTTC. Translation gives CASSNRGPYEQYF.

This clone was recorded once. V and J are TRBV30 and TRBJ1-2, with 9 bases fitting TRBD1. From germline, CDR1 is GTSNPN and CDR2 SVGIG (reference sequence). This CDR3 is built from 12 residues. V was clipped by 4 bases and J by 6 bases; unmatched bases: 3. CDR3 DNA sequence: TGTGCCTGGAACCGGGACAGGGATGGCTACACCTTC. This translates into CAWNRDRDGYTF.

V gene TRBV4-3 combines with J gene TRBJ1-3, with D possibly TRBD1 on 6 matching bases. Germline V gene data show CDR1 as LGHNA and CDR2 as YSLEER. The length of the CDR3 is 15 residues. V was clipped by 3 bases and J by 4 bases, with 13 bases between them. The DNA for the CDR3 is TGCGCCAGCAGCCAGGGAACAGGGACGGGAAACACCATATATTTT. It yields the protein CASSQGTGTGNTIYF.

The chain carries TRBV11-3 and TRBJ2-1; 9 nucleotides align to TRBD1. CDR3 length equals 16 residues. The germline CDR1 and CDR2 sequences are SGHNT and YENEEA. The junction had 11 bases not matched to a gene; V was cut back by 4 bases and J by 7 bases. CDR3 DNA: TGTGCCAGCAGCTCCGGAACCGGGACAGGGCAGAATGAGCAGTTCTTC. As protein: CASSSGTGTGQNEQFF.

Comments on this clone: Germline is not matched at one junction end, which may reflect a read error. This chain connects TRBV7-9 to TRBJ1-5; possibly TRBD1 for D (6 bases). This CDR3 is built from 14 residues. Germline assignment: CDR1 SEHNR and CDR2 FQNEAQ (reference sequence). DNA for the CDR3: TGTTCCAGCAGCTTAGGCAGGGGCGCTCAGCCCCAGCATTTT. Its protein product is CSSSLGRGAQPQHF.

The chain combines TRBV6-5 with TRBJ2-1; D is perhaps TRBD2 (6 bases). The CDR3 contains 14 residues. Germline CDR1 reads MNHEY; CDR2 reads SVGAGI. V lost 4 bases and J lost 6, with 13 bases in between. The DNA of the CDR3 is TGTGCCAGCAGTTCCCGGGGGACTGTCAATGAGCAGTTCTTC. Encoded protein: CASSSRGTVNEQFF.

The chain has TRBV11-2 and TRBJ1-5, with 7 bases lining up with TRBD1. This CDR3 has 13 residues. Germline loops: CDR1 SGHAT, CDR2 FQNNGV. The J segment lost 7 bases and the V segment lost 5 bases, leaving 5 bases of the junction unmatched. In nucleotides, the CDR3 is TGTGCCAGCAGCCAAGACAGGGACCAGCCCCAGCATTTT. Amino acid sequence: CASSQDRDQPQHF.

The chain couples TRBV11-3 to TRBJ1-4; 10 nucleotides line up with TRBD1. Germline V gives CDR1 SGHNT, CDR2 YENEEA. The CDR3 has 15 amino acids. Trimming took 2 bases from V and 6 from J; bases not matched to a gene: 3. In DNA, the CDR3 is TGTGCCAGCAGCTTACCGGGGACAGGGGATGAAAAACTGTTTTTT. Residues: CASSLPGTGDEKLFF.

CDR3 nucleotides: TGTGCCAGCAGCTTAGGCCACGGTACCCAAGAGACCCAGTACTTC. Translation: CASSLGHGTQETQYF. The chain couples TRBV13 to TRBJ2-5; no firm D call. CDR1 and CDR2 from the germline V gene are PRHDT and FYEKMQ (reference sequence). This CDR3 spans 15 amino acids. Trimming shortened V by 0 bases and J by 1 base, and 9 bases separated the two germline ends. The full variable domain, in which reference TRBV13 and TRBJ2-5 provide the parts outside the CDR3, is AAGVIQSPRHLIKEKRETATLKCYPIPRHDTVYWYQQGPGQDPQFLISFYEKMQSDKGSIPDRFSAQQFSDYHSELNMSSLELGDSALYFCASSLGHGTQETQYFGPGTRLLVL.

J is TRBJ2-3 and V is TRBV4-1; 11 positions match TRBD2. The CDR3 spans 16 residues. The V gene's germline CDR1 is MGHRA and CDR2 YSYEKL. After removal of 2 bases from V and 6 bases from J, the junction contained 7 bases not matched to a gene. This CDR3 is CASSQPLAGGRDTQYF. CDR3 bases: TGCGCCAGCAGCCAACCTCTAGCGGGAGGTAGGGATACGCAGTATTTT.

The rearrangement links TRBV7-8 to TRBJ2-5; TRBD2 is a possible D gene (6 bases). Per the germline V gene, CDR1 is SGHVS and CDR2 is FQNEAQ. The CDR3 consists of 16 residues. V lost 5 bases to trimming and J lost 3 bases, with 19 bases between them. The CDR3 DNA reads TGTGCCAGCAGCGCCCGACCGGGACTCCCCGAAGAGACCCAGTACTTC. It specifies CASSARPGLPEETQYF.

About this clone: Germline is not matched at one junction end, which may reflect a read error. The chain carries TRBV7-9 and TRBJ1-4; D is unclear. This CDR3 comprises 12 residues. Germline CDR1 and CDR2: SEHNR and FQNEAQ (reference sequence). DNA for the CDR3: TGTTCCAGCAGCTCCCTAGGTGAAAAACTGTTTTTT. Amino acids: CSSSSLGEKLFF.

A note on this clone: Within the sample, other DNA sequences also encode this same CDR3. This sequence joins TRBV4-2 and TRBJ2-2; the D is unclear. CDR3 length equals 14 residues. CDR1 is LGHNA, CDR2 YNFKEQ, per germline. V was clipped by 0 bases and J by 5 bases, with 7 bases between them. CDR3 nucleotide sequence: TGTGCCAGCAGCCAAGATCGCAGGACCGGGGAGCTGTTTTTT. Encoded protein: CASSQDRRTGELFF.

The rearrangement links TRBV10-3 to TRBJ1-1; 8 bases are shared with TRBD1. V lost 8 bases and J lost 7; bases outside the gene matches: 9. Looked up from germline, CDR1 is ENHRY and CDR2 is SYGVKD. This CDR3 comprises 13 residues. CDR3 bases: TGTGCCATCGCGGGGGACAGGCAAAGTGAAGCTTTCTTT. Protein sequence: CAIAGDRQSEAFF.

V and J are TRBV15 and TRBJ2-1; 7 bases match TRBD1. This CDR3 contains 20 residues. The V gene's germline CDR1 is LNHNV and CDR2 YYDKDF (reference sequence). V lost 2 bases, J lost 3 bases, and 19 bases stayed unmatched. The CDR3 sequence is CATSRTLSAGGGFNYNEQFF. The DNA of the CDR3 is TGTGCCACCAGCAGAACACTTAGCGCAGGGGGTGGATTTAACTACAATGAGCAGTTCTTC.